Given below is one T cell receptor (beta chain) in context. The antigen is unknown. Study-wide findings and caveats: Tumor Treg TCRs overlapped most with tumor naive CD4+ cells. In terms of TCR gene usage, tumor memory CD4+ T cells clustered together with blood and lymph node memory CD4+ cells, as well as with lymph node naive CD4+ cells.

CD25-based Treg depletion was applied to purified naive CD4+ T cells. The CDR3 loop spans 14 amino acids. Trimming took 2 bases from V and 6 from J, leaving 12 bases between them. Germline values: CDR1 SEHNR, CDR2 FQNEAQ (reference sequence). TCRdb independently ran MiXCR on the 5' RACE reads; one entry per CDR3 protein. This table has tens of thousands of distinct CDR3 sequences, more than 25% appearing once. The chain is built from TRBV7-9 and TRBJ2-3; D might be TRBD2 (5 bases). The sample comprised naive CD4+ T cells sorted from blood. Subset given: naive CD4+ T cells, CD4+CD45RA+CD25-. This clonotype was obtained from a female donor with breast cancer. CDR3 nucleotides: TGTGCCAGCAGCTTAATGAGCGGCCCGGATACGCAGTATTTT. This sequence encodes CASSLMSGPDTQYF.